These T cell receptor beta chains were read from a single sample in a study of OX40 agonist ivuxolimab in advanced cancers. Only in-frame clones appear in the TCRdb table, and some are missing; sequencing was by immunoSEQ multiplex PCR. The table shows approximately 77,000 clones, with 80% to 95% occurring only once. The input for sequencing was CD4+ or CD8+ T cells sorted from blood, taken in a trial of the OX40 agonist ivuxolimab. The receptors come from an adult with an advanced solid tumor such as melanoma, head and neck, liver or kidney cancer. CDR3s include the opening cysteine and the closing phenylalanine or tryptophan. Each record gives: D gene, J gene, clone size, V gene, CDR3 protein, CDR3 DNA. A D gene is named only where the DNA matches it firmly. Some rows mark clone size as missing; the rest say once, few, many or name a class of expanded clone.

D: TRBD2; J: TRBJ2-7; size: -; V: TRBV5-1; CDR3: CASSLGTSGRSSYEQYF; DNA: TGCGCCAGCAGCTTGGGGACTAGCGGGAGGAGCTCCTACGAGCAGTACTTC
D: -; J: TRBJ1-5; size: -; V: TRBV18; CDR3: CASSWGRSNQPQHF; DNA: TGTGCCAGCTCATGGGGGCGCAGCAATCAGCCCCAGCATTTT
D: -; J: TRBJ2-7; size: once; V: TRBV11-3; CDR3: CASSLVGGSVEQYF; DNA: TGTGCCAGCAGCTTAGTTGGAGGTTCGGTCGAGCAGTACTTC
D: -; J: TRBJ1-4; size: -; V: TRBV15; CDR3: CATSRGLPAQETNEKLFF; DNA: TGTGCCACCAGCAGGGGACTCCCAGCCCAAGAGACTAATGAAAAACTGTTTTTT
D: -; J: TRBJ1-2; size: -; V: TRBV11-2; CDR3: CASSFGGGSEGYTF; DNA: TGTGCCAGCAGCTTTGGTGGGGGGTCGGAAGGCTACACCTTC
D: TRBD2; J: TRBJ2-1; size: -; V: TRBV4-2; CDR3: CASSPRVGAGVYNEQFF; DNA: TGTGCCAGCAGCCCCAGGGTAGGCGCGGGAGTTTACAATGAGCAGTTCTTC
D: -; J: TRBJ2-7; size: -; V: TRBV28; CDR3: CASSPGSGSSYEQYF; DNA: TGTGCCAGCAGCCCGGGGTCGGGGAGCTCCTACGAGCAGTACTTC
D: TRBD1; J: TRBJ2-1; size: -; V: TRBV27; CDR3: CASSWGQLIDNEQFF; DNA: TGTGCCAGCAGCTGGGGACAGCTTATTGACAATGAGCAGTTCTTC
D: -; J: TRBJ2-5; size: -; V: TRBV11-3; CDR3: CASSPPRGRGAQYF; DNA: TGTGCCAGCAGCCCCCCGAGGGGACGTGGGGCCCAGTACTTC
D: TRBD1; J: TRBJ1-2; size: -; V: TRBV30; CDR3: CAWSATTGAGGYTF; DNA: TGTGCCTGGAGTGCGACGACAGGGGCGGGTGGCTACACCTTC
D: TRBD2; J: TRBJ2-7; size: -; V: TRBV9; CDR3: CASSYRLREGEQYF; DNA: TGTGCCAGCAGCTACCGACTCCGGGAGGGCGAGCAGTACTTC
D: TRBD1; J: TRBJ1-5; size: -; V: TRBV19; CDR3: CASSAGQGFYQPQHF; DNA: TGTGCCAGTAGTGCGGGACAGGGGTTTTATCAGCCCCAGCATTTT
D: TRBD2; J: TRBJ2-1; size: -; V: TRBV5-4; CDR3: CASSSRAGVTYNEQFF; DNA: TGTGCCAGCAGCAGCAGAGCGGGAGTGACCTACAATGAGCAGTTCTTC
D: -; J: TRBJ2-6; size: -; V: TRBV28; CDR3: CASNARGAGANVLTF; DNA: TGTGCCAGCAACGCCAGGGGAGCTGGGGCCAACGTCCTGACTTTC
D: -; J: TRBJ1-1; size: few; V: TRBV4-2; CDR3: CASSYGEKAFF; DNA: TGTGCCAGCAGCTACGGGGAGAAAGCTTTCTTT
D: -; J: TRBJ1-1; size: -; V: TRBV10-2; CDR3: CASSESTVTEAFF; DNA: TGCGCCAGCAGTGAGTCCACAGTTACCGAAGCTTTCTTT
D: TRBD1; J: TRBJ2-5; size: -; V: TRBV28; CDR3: CASRDRDRGQETQYF; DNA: TGTGCCAGCAGGGACAGGGACAGGGGGCAAGAGACCCAGTACTTC
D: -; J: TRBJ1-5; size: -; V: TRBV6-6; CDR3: CASSYSEQPQHF; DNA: TGTGCCAGCAGTTACTCGGAACAGCCCCAGCATTTT
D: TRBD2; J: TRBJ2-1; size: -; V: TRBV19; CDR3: CASVASGTKDEQFF; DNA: TGTGCCAGTGTAGCTAGCGGGACGAAAGATGAGCAGTTCTTC
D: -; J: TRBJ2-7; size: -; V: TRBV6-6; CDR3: CASTPGQVAYEQYF; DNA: TGTGCCAGCACCCCAGGGCAGGTAGCCTACGAGCAGTACTTC
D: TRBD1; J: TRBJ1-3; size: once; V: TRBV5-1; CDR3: CASSPGDGTDRNTIYF; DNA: TGCGCCAGCAGCCCCGGAGATGGGACAGATCGAAACACCATATATTTT
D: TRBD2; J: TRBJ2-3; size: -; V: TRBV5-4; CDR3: CASSLATSGRYGDTQYF; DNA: TGTGCCAGCAGCTTGGCGACTAGCGGGAGGTACGGGGATACGCAGTATTTT
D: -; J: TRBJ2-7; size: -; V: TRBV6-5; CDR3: CASSHTRQPYEQYF; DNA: TGTGCCAGCAGTCATACTAGACAGCCCTACGAGCAGTACTTC
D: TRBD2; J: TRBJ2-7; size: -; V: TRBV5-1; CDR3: CASSLGRMREAAYEQYF; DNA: TGCGCCAGCAGTTTGGGGCGGATGCGGGAGGCCGCCTACGAGCAGTACTTC
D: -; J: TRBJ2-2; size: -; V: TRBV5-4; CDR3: CASSFERSIGNTGELFF; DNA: TGTGCCAGCAGCTTTGAGCGGTCCATTGGAAACACCGGGGAGCTGTTTTTT
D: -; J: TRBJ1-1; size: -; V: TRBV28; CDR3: CASSLPTHFSEAFF; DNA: TGTGCCAGCAGTTTACCTACTCACTTTTCTGAAGCTTTCTTT
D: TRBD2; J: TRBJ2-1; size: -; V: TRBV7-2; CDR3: CASSRRLAGDHNEQFF; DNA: TGTGCCAGCAGCCGTAGACTAGCGGGAGACCACAATGAGCAGTTCTTC
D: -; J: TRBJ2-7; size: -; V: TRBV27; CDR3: CASSSLKRYEQYF; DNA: TGTGCCAGCAGTTCCCTTAAACGCTACGAGCAGTACTTC
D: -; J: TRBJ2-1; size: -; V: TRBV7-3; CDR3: CASSPGTPLSYNEQFF; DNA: TGTGCCAGCAGCCCCGGGACTCCTCTCTCCTACAATGAGCAGTTCTTC
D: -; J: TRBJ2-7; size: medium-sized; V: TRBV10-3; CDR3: CAISPTLGYEQYF; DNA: TGTGCCATCAGTCCCACATTGGGCTACGAGCAGTACTTC
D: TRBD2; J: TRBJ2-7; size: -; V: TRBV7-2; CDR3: CASSRIGYRDSGHTYEQYF; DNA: TGTGCCAGCAGTCGTATAGGGTATCGAGATAGCGGGCACACCTACGAGCAGTACTTC
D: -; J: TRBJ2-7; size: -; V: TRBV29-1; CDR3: CSVEQADPYEQYF; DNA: TGCAGCGTTGAGCAGGCCGATCCCTACGAGCAGTACTTC
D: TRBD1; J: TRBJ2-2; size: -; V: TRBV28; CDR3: CASKTGTGYTGELFF; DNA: TGTGCCAGCAAGACCGGGACAGGGTACACCGGGGAGCTGTTTTTT
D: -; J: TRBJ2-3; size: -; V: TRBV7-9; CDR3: CASSFPTGLLDTQYF; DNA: TGTGCCAGCAGCTTTCCTACAGGGTTGTTAGATACGCAGTATTTT
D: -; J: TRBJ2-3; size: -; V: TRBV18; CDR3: CASSYSADKRTDTQYF; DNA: TGTGCCAGCTCATATTCTGCAGACAAACGCACAGATACGCAGTATTTT
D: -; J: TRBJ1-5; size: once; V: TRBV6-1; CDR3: CASREGRRGQPQHF; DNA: TGTGCCAGCAGGGAGGGCCGGAGGGGTCAGCCCCAGCATTTT
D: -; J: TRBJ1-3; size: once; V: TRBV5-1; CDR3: CASSLAGSQPAGNTIYF; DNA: TGCGCCAGCAGCTTGGCCGGCTCACAGCCCGCTGGAAACACCATATATTTT
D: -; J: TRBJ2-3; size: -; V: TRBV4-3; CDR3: CASSQDNRYADTQYF; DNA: TGCGCCAGCAGCCAAGATAATAGATATGCAGATACGCAGTATTTT
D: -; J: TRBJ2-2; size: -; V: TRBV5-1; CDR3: CASSLPLAGGRGTGELFF; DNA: TGCGCCAGCAGCTTGCCTCTAGCTGGAGGGAGAGGCACCGGGGAGCTGTTTTTT
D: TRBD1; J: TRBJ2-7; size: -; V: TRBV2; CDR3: CASSGTGIYEQYF; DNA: TGTGCCAGCAGTGGGACAGGAATCTACGAGCAGTACTTC